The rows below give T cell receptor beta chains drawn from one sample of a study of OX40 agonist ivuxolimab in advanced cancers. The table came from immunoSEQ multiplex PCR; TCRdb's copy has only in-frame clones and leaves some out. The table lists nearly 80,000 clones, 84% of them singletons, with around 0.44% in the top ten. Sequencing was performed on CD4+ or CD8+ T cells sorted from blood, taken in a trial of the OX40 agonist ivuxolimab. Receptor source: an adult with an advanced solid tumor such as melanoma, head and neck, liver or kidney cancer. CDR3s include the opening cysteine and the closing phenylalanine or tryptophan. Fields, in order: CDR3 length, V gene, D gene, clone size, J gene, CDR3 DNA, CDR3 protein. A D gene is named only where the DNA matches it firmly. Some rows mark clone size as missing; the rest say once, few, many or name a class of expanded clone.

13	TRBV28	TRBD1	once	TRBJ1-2	TGTGCCAGCAGTTTCGGATCCAGGGGGGGCTACACCTTC	CASSFGSRGGYTF
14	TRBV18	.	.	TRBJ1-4	TGTGCCAGCTCCCACGGGACAACTAATGAAAAACTGTTTTTT	CASSHGTTNEKLFF
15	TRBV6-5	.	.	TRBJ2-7	TGTGCCAGCAGTTACTCGATTCGCCCCCGTGTGGAGCAGTACTTC	CASSYSIRPRVEQYF
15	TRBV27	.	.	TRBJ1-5	TGTGCCAGCAGTCCGGGGGTGAGTAGCGGTCAGCCCCAGCATTTT	CASSPGVSSGQPQHF
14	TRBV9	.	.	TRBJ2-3	TGTGCCAGCAGCTCACACCTGAGCACAGATACGCAGTATTTT	CASSSHLSTDTQYF
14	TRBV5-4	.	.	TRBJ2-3	TGTGCCAGCAGCTTGTTGGCCGCACGAGATACGCAGTATTTT	CASSLLAARDTQYF
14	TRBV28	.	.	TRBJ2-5	TGTGCCAGCAGTTTAGGCGGATTCGGGAAGACCCAGTACTTC	CASSLGGFGKTQYF
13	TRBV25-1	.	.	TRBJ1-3	TGTGCCAGCCCTCATTGCTCTGGAAACACCATATATTTT	CASPHCSGNTIYF
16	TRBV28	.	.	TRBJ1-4	TGTGCCAGCAGTCCCACAAGGGGTAAAACTAATGAAAAACTGTTTTTT	CASSPTRGKTNEKLFF
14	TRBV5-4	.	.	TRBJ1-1	TGTGCCAGCCGCAACAGGAATATGAACACTGAAGCTTTCTTT	CASRNRNMNTEAFF
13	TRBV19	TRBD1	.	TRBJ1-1	TGTGCCAGTAGTACTGACAGGGATACTGAAGCTTTCTTT	CASSTDRDTEAFF
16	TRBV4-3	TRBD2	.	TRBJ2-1	TGCGCCAGCAGCCAAGGGACTAGCGGGAGGCTGGATGAGCAGTTCTTC	CASSQGTSGRLDEQFF
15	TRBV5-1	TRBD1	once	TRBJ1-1	TGCGCCAGCAGCTCCTCCGGGACAGGGAGCACTGAAGCTTTCTTT	CASSSSGTGSTEAFF
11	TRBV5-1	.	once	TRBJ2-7	TGCGCCAGCAGCTTGGAGGGAGAGCAGTACTTC	CASSLEGEQYF
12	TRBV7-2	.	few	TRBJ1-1	TGTGCCAGCAGCTTAGACGGAGTGGGAGCTTTCTTT	CASSLDGVGAFF
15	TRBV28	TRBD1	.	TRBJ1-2	TGTGCCAGCAGTTTGTCCCGACAGGGGGGCTATGGCTACACCTTC	CASSLSRQGGYGYTF
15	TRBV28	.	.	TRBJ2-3	TGTGCCAGCAGTTTCCGGGGCCTATTCACAGATACGCAGTATTTT	CASSFRGLFTDTQYF
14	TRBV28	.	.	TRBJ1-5	TGTGCCAGCAGTTTGGGGGGGGGCCCCGTGGCCCAGCATTTT	CASSLGGGPVAQHF
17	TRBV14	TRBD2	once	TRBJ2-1	TGTGCCAGCAGCCAAGATCAGGGACTAGCGGGAAGGGATGAGCAGTTCTTC	CASSQDQGLAGRDEQFF
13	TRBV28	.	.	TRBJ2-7	TGTGCCGGAATGGATCGGGGGCCCTCCGAGCAGTACTTC	CAGMDRGPSEQYF
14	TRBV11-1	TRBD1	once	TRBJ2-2	TGTGCCAGCAGCTTAGAACAGGGGTCCGGGGAGCTGTTTTTT	CASSLEQGSGELFF
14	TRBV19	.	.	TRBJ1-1	TGTGCCAGTAGCCTGGTTAACGGGGGCGCTGAAGCTTTCTTT	CASSLVNGGAEAFF
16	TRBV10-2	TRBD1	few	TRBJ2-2	TGCGCCAGCAGTGTTTTGGGACAGGCGAACACCGGGGAGCTGTTTTTT	CASSVLGQANTGELFF
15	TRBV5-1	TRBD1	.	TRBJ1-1	TGCGCCAGCAGCGGGACAGGGGGGATGAACACTGAAGCTTTCTTT	CASSGTGGMNTEAFF
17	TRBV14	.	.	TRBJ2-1	TGTGCCAGCAGCCTTCGGCCCGGGGCCAGCTCCTACAATGAGCAGTTCTTC	CASSLRPGASSYNEQFF
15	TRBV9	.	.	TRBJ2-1	TGTGCCAGCAGCGTAGAGGATTGGGAAAACAATGAGCAGTTCTTC	CASSVEDWENNEQFF
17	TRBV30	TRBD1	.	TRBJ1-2	TGTGCCTGCAATACCCCCGGACAGGGGAGATCTTTATATGGCTACACCTTC	CACNTPGQGRSLYGYTF
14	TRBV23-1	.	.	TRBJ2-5	TGCGCCAGCAGTCACGCGGGCCCACAAGAGACCCAGTACTTC	CASSHAGPQETQYF
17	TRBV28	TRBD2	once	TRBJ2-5	TGTGCCAGCAGTTTCCCCGGGGGAGGGACTGTGGGGGAGACCCAGTACTTC	CASSFPGGGTVGETQYF
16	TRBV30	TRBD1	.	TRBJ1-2	TGTGCCTGGAGTTCATACCAATTGGGACAGGTCTATGGCTACACCTTC	CAWSSYQLGQVYGYTF
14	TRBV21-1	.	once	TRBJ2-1	TGTGCCAGCCGCCTACGACAGGGGCACAATGAGCAGTTCTTC	CASRLRQGHNEQFF
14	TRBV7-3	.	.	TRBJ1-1	TGTGCCAGCAGCTTATATGGGGGGCTAACTGAAGCTTTCTTT	CASSLYGGLTEAFF
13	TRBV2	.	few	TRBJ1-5	TGTGCCAGCCGGTTGTTAAGCAATCAGCCCCAGCATTTT	CASRLLSNQPQHF
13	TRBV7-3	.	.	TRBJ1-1	TGTGCCAGCAGCTTAAGTGTCAACACTGAAGCTTTCTTT	CASSLSVNTEAFF
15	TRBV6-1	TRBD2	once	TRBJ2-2	TGTGCCAGCAGCCGGGGGGGTCCGAACACCGGGGAGCTGTTTTTT	CASSRGGPNTGELFF
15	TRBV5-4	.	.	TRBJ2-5	TGTGCCAGCAGTTATGTGAGGGGAGGCCAAGAGACCCAGTACTTC	CASSYVRGGQETQYF